This T cell receptor beta chain was retrieved from a study of cytomegalovirus exposure and HLA in healthy donors. This clone appeared a single time. The PCR used 60 Vbeta and 13 Jbeta primers. Original analysis: Some 12 million shared chains were among the approximately 76 million unique TCR beta chains that a later analysis counted. Assay used: immunoSEQ multiplex PCR; TCRdb lists only in-frame clones, some missing. V, J and clone size reflect that table, while D and trimming were determined from the DNA. The sample holds 100,000 to 150,000 clones, 80% seen once. The germline V gene encodes CDR1 SGHTA and CDR2 FQGNSA. The CDR3 has 12 amino acids. V shed 8 bases and J shed 2 bases, with 10 bases lying between them.

This clonotype was sampled from a woman in her forties in good health and CMV-seronegative. The V and J genes are TRBV7-2 and TRBJ2-7, with unresolved D. Sequencing used PBMCs. The CDR3 DNA reads TGTGCCAGCCGGAGCTTGGCCTACGAGCAGTACTTC. Residues: CASRSLAYEQYF.